This T cell receptor (beta chain) was sequenced for a study of T cell changes during pregnancy in multiple sclerosis. CDR3 length: 13 amino acids. Germline V CDR1 and CDR2: SGDLS, YYNGEE. V was shortened by 0 bases and J by 7 bases, with 8 bases between the two germline ends. Sequenced by immunoSEQ multiplex PCR; TCRdb stores in-frame clones only, minus some. The table shows 66,000 or so clones, with 75% to 90% occurring only once. The V gene is TRBV9, the J gene TRBJ2-1, with TRBD1 as a possible D gene (6 bases). This receptor was taken from a female donor in good health, enrolled as a control in a pregnancy study. This material consisted of peripheral blood, taken in the first trimester of pregnancy. The CDR3 protein is CASSVARGNEQFF. In nucleotides, the CDR3 is TGTGCCAGCAGCGTAGCCAGGGGTAATGAGCAGTTCTTC.